This TCR beta chain came from a study of breast tumors, draining lymph nodes, adjacent tissues. Findings of the study overall: Compared with lymph nodes, tumors were less diverse; compared with nontumor tissue, more. Data only fit, rather than demonstrated, lymph node origin of most tumor T cells. The data were judged consistent with most tumor T cells coming from lymph node and expanding in tumor.

Germline V lookup: CDR1 SGHNT, CDR2 YENEEA. Losses at the gene ends were 1 base for V and 7 bases for J; bases not matched to a gene: 4. CDR3 length: 14 residues. TCRdb re-derived calls from the multiplex PCR reads in MiXCR, one entry per CDR3 protein. The top ten clones hold approximately 3.7% of a sample with about 220,000 distinct CDR3 sequences, less than 40% of them seen once. Of note for this clonotype: Its antigen is as yet unknown. This may come from a read error, since a much larger clone is one base off.

Breast cancer patients provided tissue from their axillary draining lymph nodes. The chain carries TRBV11-3 and TRBJ2-1; 7 bases are shared with TRBD2. The source material was axillary lymph node tissue. This sequence was found in a female donor with breast cancer. Some clones in this sample may be carry-over from other donors' samples. CDR3 loop: CASSLGEGLNEQFF. In nucleotides, the CDR3 is TGTGCCAGCAGCTTAGGGGAGGGTTTGAATGAGCAGTTCTTC.